Below are 26 T cell receptor beta chains sequenced from a single sample in a study of post-analysis software for immune sequencing data. Antigens of these TCRs are unknown. Included in the TCR beta cDNA libraries were unique molecular identifiers. TCRdb re-analysed the PCR reads in MiXCR, keeping a single row per CDR3 protein. The table lists about 540,000 distinct CDR3 sequences, roughly 34% of them singletons. Study-wide findings and caveats: Patients had higher frequencies than controls of about 5 TRBV segments, including TRBV5-6, TRBV5-1 and TRBV20-1.

The sample comprised blood. These receptors all come from a girl younger than 18 with multiple sclerosis.

This clonotype was counted a few times. CDR3 sequence reads: CASSSVPEHSPLHF. The CDR3 DNA sequence: TGTGCCAGCAGCTCGGTACCAGAACATTCACCCCTCCACTTT. The rearrangement uses TRBV11-1 and TRBJ1-6; D is unclear. The germline V gene encodes CDR1 SGHAT and CDR2 FQDESV (reference sequence). CDR3 length: 14 amino acids. Trimming left V 4 bases short and J 8 bases short, with 12 bases between.

Of note for this clonotype: Germline is not matched at one junction end, which may reflect a read error. The chain uses TRBV15 and TRBJ2-2; D might be TRBD1 or TRBD2, each matching 5 bases. The CDR3 runs to 14 residues. The V gene's germline CDR1 is LNHNV and CDR2 YYDKDF (reference sequence). This chain's CDR3 is CATSRDHGTGERFF. As DNA, the CDR3 is TGTGCCACCAGCAGAGATCACGGGACCGGGGAGCGGTTTTTT.

The chain carries TRBV7-9 and TRBJ1-2, with 7 bases matching TRBD1. The CDR3 extends over 13 amino acids. J lost 8 bases, V lost 6 bases, and 9 bases had no gene match. CDR1 and CDR2 (germline): SEHNR, FQNEAQ (reference sequence). In DNA, the CDR3 is TGTGCCAGCAGTTCAACAGGGGATGGAGGCTACACCTTC. It translates to CASSSTGDGGYTF.

This clonotype has a handful of counts. The chain employs TRBV20-1 and TRBJ1-2; D is unresolved. The CDR3 length is 14 residues. Germline lookup yields CDR1 DFQATT and CDR2 SNEGSKA (reference sequence). The V end lost 3 bases, the J end lost 3 bases, and 14 bases lay between the germline ends. The CDR3, as DNA: TGCAGTGCTAGGGGCAGCCCCGTACACTATGGCTACACCTTC. This encodes CSARGSPVHYGYTF.

This clonotype was recorded only once. The gene calls are TRBV6-5 and TRBJ2-7, with D possibly matching TRBD1 (6 bases). Germline V lookup: CDR1 MNHEY, CDR2 SVGAGI. The V end was cut by 5 bases, the J end by 5 bases, with 13 bases between. The CDR3 consists of 13 residues. CDR3 region: CASSEWTENEQYF. The CDR3 DNA follows: TGTGCCAGCAGTGAATGGACAGAAAACGAGCAGTACTTC.

This clonotype has a handful of counts. The chain is built from TRBV10-3 and TRBJ2-3; D is possibly TRBD1 (5 bases). The CDR3 runs to 16 residues. Per germline, CDR1 ENHRY and CDR2 SYGVKD. V lost 2 bases, J lost 2 bases, and 14 bases lay in between. CDR3 nucleotides: TGTGCCATCAGTGAGGCTGGGGCTAGTTACACAGATACGCAGTATTTT. It specifies CAISEAGASYTDTQYF.

This chain joins TRBV28 and TRBJ1-1; a possible D gene is TRBD1 (6 bases). From germline, CDR1 is MDHEN and CDR2 SYDVKM. V dropped 3 bases and J dropped 6 bases, with 11 bases sitting between them. The CDR3 loop spans 13 amino acids. The CDR3 sequence: CASSFRGAAEAFF. In DNA, the CDR3 is TGTGCCAGCAGTTTTAGGGGGGCGGCTGAAGCTTTCTTT.

The rearrangement links TRBV5-1 to TRBJ2-1; 8 nucleotides match TRBD2. Germline lookup yields CDR1 SGHRS and CDR2 YFSETQ. The V segment lost 7 bases and the J segment 6 bases; nucleotides outside the gene matches: 9. The CDR3 loop spans 14 amino acids. The CDR3 DNA is TGCGCCAGCGGAGGGGCGAGCGGGAGCAATGAGCAGTTCTTC. Amino acids: CASGGASGSNEQFF.

This clonotype was recorded once. The chain recombines TRBV5-1 with TRBJ2-7; D unclear. The J call may not be correct, given that the DNA end is closer to TRBJ2-5. Germline V gene data show CDR1 as SGHRS and CDR2 as YFSETQ. The CDR3 is made up of 14 amino acids. CDR3 coding DNA: TGCGCCAGCAGCTTGGATATGGCCCAGGAGACCCAGTACTTC. Translation: CASSLDMAQETQYF.

In its sample, this clonotype was seen many times. The V call is TRBV12-3 or TRBV12-4, the J call TRBJ2-5; 7 bases align to TRBD1. V shed 7 bases, J shed 4 bases, and the junction held 3 bases outside the gene matches. CDR3 length equals 12 residues. The CDR3 loop reads CASKGAGETQYF. The CDR3 coding sequence is TGTGCCAGCAAGGGGGCAGGAGAGACCCAGTACTTC.

The chain couples TRBV20-1 to TRBJ2-4; 7 bases map to TRBD2. The end of the DNA fits TRBJ2-7 better, so the J call may be wrong. Germline V CDR1 and CDR2: DFQATT, SNEGSKA (reference sequence). This CDR3 has 11 amino acids. CDR3 sequence: CSGRGSYEQYF. As DNA, the CDR3 is TGCTCTGGGCGGGGGTCCTACGAGCAGTACTTC.

The CDR3 reads CASSAKTGTSVRETQYF. The CDR3 DNA reads TGTGCCAGCAGCGCAAAGACCGGGACTAGCGTTAGGGAGACCCAGTACTTC. The V call is TRBV21-1, the J call TRBJ2-5; the DNA was not compared with TRBD2, the D call given in the table. TRBV21-1 counts as a pseudogene. This CDR3 has 17 residues.

Regarding this clonotype: This may be a read error, as it is one base from a much larger clone. The chain has TRBV12-3 or TRBV12-4 and TRBJ2-7; possibly TRBD2 for D (6 bases). The J call may not be correct, given that the DNA end is closer to TRBJ2-5. The CDR3 consists of 14 residues. This chain's CDR3 is CASRGGSYQETQYF. In nucleotides, the CDR3 is TGTGCCAGCAGGGGGGGAAGCTACCAGGAGACCCAGTACTTC.

V is TRBV20-1 and J is TRBJ1-4; the D is unclear. The length of the CDR3 is 14 residues. Per the germline V gene, CDR1 is DFQATT and CDR2 is SNEGSKA (reference sequence). Trimming cost V 3 bases and J 0 bases, with 8 bases left between them. CDR3 sequence (DNA): TGCAGTGCTAGTGGGGATACAACTAATGAAAAACTGTTTTTT. It specifies CSASGDTTNEKLFF.

The V and J genes are TRBV12-3 or TRBV12-4 and TRBJ2-3, with D uncertain. The CDR3 has 12 amino acids. Between the trimmed V and J ends, which lost 5 bases and 6 bases, there was a span of 9 bases. CDR3 amino acids: CASSIPFDTQYF. Here the CDR3 DNA reads TGTGCCAGCAGTATCCCCTTCGATACGCAGTATTTT.

This chain joins TRBV5-6 and TRBJ2-7, with a weak D call TRBD2 (5 bases). V shed 0 bases and J shed 0 bases, with 13 bases lying between them. This CDR3 is built from 16 residues. The germline CDR1 and CDR2 sequences are SGHDT and YYEEEE. The CDR3 DNA follows: TGTGCCAGCAGCTTGGAAGGTCGGAGGAGCTCCTACGAGCAGTACTTC. Amino acid sequence: CASSLEGRRSSYEQYF.

This clonotype was found many times. This chain uses TRBV6-5 with TRBJ2-3, with D unresolved. The CDR3 has 14 amino acids. Trimming removed 6 bases at V and 0 bases at J, with 10 bases between. Looked up from germline, CDR1 is MNHEY and CDR2 is SVGAGI. The CDR3 region has the DNA TGTGCCAGCAGAGCATCACCTAGCACAGATACGCAGTATTTT. Its protein product is CASRASPSTDTQYF.

The chain uses TRBV5-6 and TRBJ1-4; TRBD1 aligns across 10 bases. The CDR3 is 17 residues long. CDR1 is SGHDT, CDR2 YYEEEE, per germline. The trim removed 4 bases at V and 5 bases at J, leaving 11 bases unmatched. In DNA form, the CDR3 reads TGTGCCAGCAGCCTATACGCCGGGACAGGGGCCAATGAAAAACTGTTTTTT. It encodes CASSLYAGTGANEKLFF.

The chain employs TRBV6-4 and TRBJ1-2; D perhaps matches TRBD1 (5 bases). Germline-derived CDR1 and CDR2 are MRHNA and SNTAGT. CDR3 size: 13 residues. V was shortened by 6 bases and J by 5 bases, with 13 bases between the two germline ends. The CDR3 is CASRGTASYGYTF. CDR3 coding DNA: TGTGCCAGCAGGGGGACGGCCTCGTATGGCTACACCTTC.

The chain uses TRBV11-2 and TRBJ1-2; D is uncertain. The CDR3 totals 13 residues. Germline V gene lookup returns CDR1 SGHAT and CDR2 FQNNGV. Trimming took off 3 bases at V and 4 bases at J, with 9 bases between the two ends. CDR3 loop: CASSFIAPYGYTF. CDR3 bases: TGTGCCAGCAGCTTTATTGCCCCCTATGGCTACACCTTC.

This chain links TRBV7-9 with TRBJ1-2, with a weak D call TRBD1 (5 bases). The CDR3 contains 13 residues. V dropped 0 bases and J dropped 9 bases, with 11 bases sitting between them. Per the germline V gene, CDR1 is SEHNR and CDR2 is FQNEAQ (reference sequence). The CDR3 spells CASSLAGPGSYTF. The CDR3 DNA reads as TGTGCCAGCAGCTTAGCGGGCCCAGGGAGCTACACCTTC.

In the case of this clonotype: One end of the junction is discordant with germline, which a read error may explain. The chain combines TRBV12-3 or TRBV12-4 with TRBJ2-3; D gene unclear. The CDR3 covers 12 residues. The CDR3 here is CASSILTDAQYF. CDR3 sequence (DNA): TGTGCTAGCAGTATCTTAACAGATGCGCAGTATTTT.

This clonotype was seen a handful of times. The chain recombines TRBV7-2 with TRBJ1-1, with no clear D. The CDR3 length is 10 residues. Trimming removed 5 bases at V and 10 bases at J, with 8 bases between. Germline CDR1 SGHTA, CDR2 FQGNSA. CDR3 residues: CASSLSIAFF. CDR3 bases: TGTGCCAGCAGCCTTAGTATAGCTTTCTTT. Variable domain in full (rest from reference TRBV7-2 and TRBJ1-1): GAGVSQSPSNKVTEKGKDVELRCDPISGHTALYWYRQSLGQGLEFLIYFQGNSAPDKSGLPSDRFSAERTGGSVSTLTIQRTQQEDSAVYLCASSLSIAFFGQGTRLTVV.

J is TRBJ2-1 and V is TRBV11-1; the D gene is possibly TRBD2 (6 bases). CDR1 and CDR2 (germline): SGHAT, FQDESV (reference sequence). The length of the CDR3 is 17 residues. Trimming removed 5 bases from V and 3 bases from J, with 20 bases in between. CDR3 nucleotide sequence: TGTGCCAGCAGCCCCGCGGCGGGGCGGTTTATCTACAATGAGCAGTTCTTC. Its translation is CASSPAAGRFIYNEQFF.

There are a few counts of this clonotype. This chain uses TRBV10-3 with TRBJ2-3; 11 bases align to TRBD2. The V and J ends lost 0 bases and 4 bases, in that order; junction bases with no gene match: 3. CDR3 length: 16 residues. Per germline, CDR1 ENHRY and CDR2 SYGVKD. This chain's CDR3 is CAISESLAGEPDTQYF. For the CDR3, the DNA is TGTGCCATCAGTGAGTCACTAGCGGGGGAACCAGATACGCAGTATTTT.

This clonotype appeared a few times. V is TRBV6-1 and J is TRBJ2-1; 10 bases are a match to TRBD2. Germline-derived CDR1 and CDR2 are MNHNS and SASEGT. The CDR3 length is 15 residues. V was pared by 1 base and J by 10 bases, with 7 bases of the junction left unmatched. The CDR3: CASSEVAGGRTEQFF. The DNA of the CDR3 is TGTGCCAGCAGTGAAGTAGCGGGGGGACGGACCGAGCAGTTCTTC.